This T cell receptor beta chain was retrieved from a study of cytomegalovirus exposure and HLA in healthy donors. Study observations and caveats: In a later analysis, a missense DCLRE1C variant was linked to TCR beta V- and J-gene trimming.

This clone was recorded once. What it recognizes is unknown. The CDR3 totals 15 residues. The germline V gene encodes CDR1 MDHEN and CDR2 SYDVKM. V was pared by 4 bases and J by 3 bases, with 2 bases of the junction left unmatched. A multiplex PCR was run with 60 Vbeta primers and 13 Jbeta primers. Assay used: immunoSEQ multiplex PCR; TCRdb lists only in-frame clones, some missing. The data hold about 71,000 clones, with roughly 67% observed a single time. V is TRBV28 and J is TRBJ1-4, with TRBD1 identical over 10 bases. Input material: PBMCs. The receptor comes from a man aged 35 to 55 in good health and CMV-seropositive. CDR3 loop: CASSSGQGSNEKLFF. The CDR3 bases are TGTGCCAGCAGTTCGGGACAGGGGTCTAATGAAAAACTGTTTTTT.